A single sample gave rise to the 8 T cell receptor beta chains below, sequenced in a study of CD8 T cells in ankylosing spondylitis. One entry per CDR3 protein, called by TCRdb with MiXCR from the 5' RACE reads. The table shows around 250,000 distinct CDR3 sequences, with 18% occurring only once. Sequencing input: blood, either unsorted or a sorted T cell fraction (not recorded which). These receptor sequences come from a male donor with ankylosing spondylitis or in good health (not recorded which).

The rearrangement joins TRBV4-2 to TRBJ2-5, with D perhaps TRBD2 (6 bases). V shed 1 base and J shed 2 bases, with 17 bases lying between them. The length of the CDR3 is 17 residues. The V gene's germline CDR1 is LGHNA and CDR2 YNFKEQ. CDR3 DNA: TGTGCCAGCAGCCAAGTTTCGGCTAGCGATTATCAAGAGACCCAGTACTTC. Translated, it gives CASSQVSASDYQETQYF.

The rearrangement uses TRBV5-5 and TRBJ2-7; 9 nucleotides agree with TRBD1. The germline CDR1 and CDR2 sequences are SGHKS and YYEKEE (reference sequence). This CDR3 spans 14 amino acids. V dropped 5 bases and J dropped 5; count of bases not matched to a gene: 8. The CDR3 loop reads CASSSGTGLDEQYF. Written as DNA, the CDR3 is TGTGCCAGCAGTTCCGGGACAGGGCTCGACGAGCAGTACTTC.

There are many counts of this clonotype. The gene calls are TRBV9 and TRBJ2-1; D ambiguous. CDR1 is SGDLS, CDR2 YYNGEE, per germline. This CDR3 contains 16 residues. Trimming cost V 2 bases and J 0 bases, with 12 bases left between them. CDR3 nucleotides: TGTGCCAGCAGCGTCGAAGTCCCAGTCTCCTACAATGAGCAGTTCTTC. Amino acid sequence: CASSVEVPVSYNEQFF.

This clonotype was detected a few times. V usage is TRBV27 and J usage is TRBJ2-1; 8 nucleotides agree with TRBD1. Trimming took 7 bases from V and 4 from J; bases not matched to a gene: 3. Per germline, CDR1 MNHEY and CDR2 SMNVEV (reference sequence). The CDR3 consists of 13 residues. In DNA, the CDR3 is TGTGCCAGCATCGGACAGGGATACAATGAGCAGTTCTTC. Its translation: CASIGQGYNEQFF.

A few counts support this clonotype. This chain links TRBV12-3 or TRBV12-4 with TRBJ2-5; D is ambiguous. Between the trimmed V and J ends, which lost 6 bases and 8 bases, there was a span of 13 bases. The CDR3 is 12 amino acids. CDR3 coding DNA: TGTGCCAGCAGCTATACACGGAACACCCAGTACTTC. Its translation is CASSYTRNTQYF.

This clonotype was counted between two and nine times. The CDR3 bases are TGTGCCAGCAGCTTAGCCGTGGCTAGCGGGAGGGTCTTCAATGAGCAGTTCTTC. It encodes CASSLAVASGRVFNEQFF. The chain carries TRBV7-6 and TRBJ2-1, with TRBD2 matching over 12 bases. The V and J ends lost 0 bases and 6 bases, in that order; junction bases with no gene match: 9. Germline-derived CDR1 and CDR2 are SGHVS and FNYEAQ. The CDR3 spans 18 residues.

This sequence joins TRBV4-1 and TRBJ2-1, with TRBD2 matching over 9 bases. CDR1 is MGHRA and CDR2 is YSYEKL in the germline V gene. The CDR3 is 16 residues long. J gave up 10 bases and V 5 bases, and 15 bases lay outside the gene matches. Here the CDR3 DNA reads TGCGCCAGCAGCGGGGTGGGACTAGCAGCTATCAGAGAGCAGTTCTTC. This gives the protein CASSGVGLAAIREQFF.

V and J are TRBV6-5 and TRBJ2-1; TRBD1 agrees at 8 bases. This CDR3 is built from 18 residues. Germline CDR1 MNHEY, CDR2 SVGAGI. J lost 1 base, V lost 6 bases, and 14 bases had no gene match. CDR3 protein: CASSSLRGLGNSYNEQFF. CDR3 coding DNA: TGTGCCAGCAGCTCACTCAGGGGGCTAGGGAATTCCTACAATGAGCAGTTCTTC.